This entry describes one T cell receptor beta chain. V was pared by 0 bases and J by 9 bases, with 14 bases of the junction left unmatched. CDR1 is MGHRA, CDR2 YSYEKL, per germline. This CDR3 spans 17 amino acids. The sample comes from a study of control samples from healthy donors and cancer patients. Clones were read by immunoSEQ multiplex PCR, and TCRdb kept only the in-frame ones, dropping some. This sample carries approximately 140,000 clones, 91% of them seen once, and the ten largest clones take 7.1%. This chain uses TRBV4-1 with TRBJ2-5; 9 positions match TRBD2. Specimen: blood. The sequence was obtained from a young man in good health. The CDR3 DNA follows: TGCGCCAGCAGCCAAGATCAGACTAGCGGACTCGTGGCGGCCCAGTACTTC. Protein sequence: CASSQDQTSGLVAAQYF.